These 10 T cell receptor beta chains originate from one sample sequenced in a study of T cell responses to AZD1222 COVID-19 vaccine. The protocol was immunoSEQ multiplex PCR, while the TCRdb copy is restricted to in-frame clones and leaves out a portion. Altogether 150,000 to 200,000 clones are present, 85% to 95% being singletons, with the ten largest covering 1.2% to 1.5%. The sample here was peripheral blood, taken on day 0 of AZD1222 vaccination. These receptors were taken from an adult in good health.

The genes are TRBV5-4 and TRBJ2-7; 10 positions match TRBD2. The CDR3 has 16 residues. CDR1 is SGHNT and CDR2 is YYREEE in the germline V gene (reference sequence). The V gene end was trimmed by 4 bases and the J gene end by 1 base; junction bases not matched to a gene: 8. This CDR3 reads CASSQPSGSGSYEQYF. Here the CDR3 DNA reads TGTGCCAGCAGCCAACCTAGCGGGAGTGGTTCCTACGAGCAGTACTTC.

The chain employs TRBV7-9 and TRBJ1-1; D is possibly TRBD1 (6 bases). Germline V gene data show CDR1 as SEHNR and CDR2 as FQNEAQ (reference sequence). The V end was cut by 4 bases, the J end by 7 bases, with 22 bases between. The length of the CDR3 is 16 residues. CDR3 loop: CASSSPGGETKLEAFF. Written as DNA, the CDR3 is TGTGCCAGCAGCTCTCCTGGGGGCGAGACAAAGCTTGAAGCTTTCTTT.

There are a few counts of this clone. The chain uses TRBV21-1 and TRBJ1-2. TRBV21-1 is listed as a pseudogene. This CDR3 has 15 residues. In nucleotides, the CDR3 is TGTGCCAGCAGCAAAGCGGGAGGCAGGGCCTATGGCTACACCTTC. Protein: CASSKAGGRAYGYTF.

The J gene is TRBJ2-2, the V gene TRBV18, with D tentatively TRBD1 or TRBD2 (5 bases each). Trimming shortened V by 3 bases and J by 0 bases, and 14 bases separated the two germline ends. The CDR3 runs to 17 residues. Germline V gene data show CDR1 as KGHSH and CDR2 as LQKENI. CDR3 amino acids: CASSPQGAPPNTGELFF. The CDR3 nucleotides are TGTGCCAGCTCACCCCAGGGAGCCCCTCCGAACACCGGGGAGCTGTTTTTT.

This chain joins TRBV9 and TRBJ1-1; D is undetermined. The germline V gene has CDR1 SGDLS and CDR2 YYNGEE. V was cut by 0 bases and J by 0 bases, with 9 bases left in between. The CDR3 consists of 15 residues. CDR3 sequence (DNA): TGTGCCAGCAGCGTAGAGCAGGCAATGAACACTGAAGCTTTCTTT. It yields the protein CASSVEQAMNTEAFF.

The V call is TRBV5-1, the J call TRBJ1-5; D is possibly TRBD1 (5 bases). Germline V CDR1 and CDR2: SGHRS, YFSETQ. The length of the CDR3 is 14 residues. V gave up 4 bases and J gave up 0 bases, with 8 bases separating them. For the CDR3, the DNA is TGCGCCAGCAGCCCGGGGGATAGCAATCAGCCCCAGCATTTT. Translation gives CASSPGDSNQPQHF.

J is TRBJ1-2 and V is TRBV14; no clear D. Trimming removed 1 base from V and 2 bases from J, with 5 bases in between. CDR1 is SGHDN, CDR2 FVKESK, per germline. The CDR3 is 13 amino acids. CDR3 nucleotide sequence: TGTGCCAGCAGCCAAGGTCCAAACTATGGCTACACCTTC. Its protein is CASSQGPNYGYTF. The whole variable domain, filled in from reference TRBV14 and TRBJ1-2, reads EAGVTQFPSHSVIEKGQTVTLRCDPISGHDNLYWYRRVMGKEIKFLLHFVKESKQDESGMPNNRFLAERTGGTYSTLKVQPAELEDSGVYFCASSQGPNYGYTFGSGTRLTVV.

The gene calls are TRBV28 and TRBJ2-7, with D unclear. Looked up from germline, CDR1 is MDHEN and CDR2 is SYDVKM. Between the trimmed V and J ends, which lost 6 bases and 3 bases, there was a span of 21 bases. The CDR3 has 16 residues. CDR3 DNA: TGTGCCAGCAGCTGGACGTACTCCTTGAGAAGCTACGAGCAGTACTTC. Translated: CASSWTYSLRSYEQYF.

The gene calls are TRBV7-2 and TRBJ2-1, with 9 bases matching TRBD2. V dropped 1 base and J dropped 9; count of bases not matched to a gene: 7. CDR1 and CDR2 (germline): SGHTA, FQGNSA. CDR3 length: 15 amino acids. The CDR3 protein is CASSLVVAGEGEQFF. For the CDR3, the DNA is TGTGCCAGCAGCTTAGTGGTAGCGGGGGAGGGTGAGCAGTTCTTC. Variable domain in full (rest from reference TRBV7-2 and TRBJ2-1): GAGVSQSPSNKVTEKGKDVELRCDPISGHTALYWYRQSLGQGLEFLIYFQGNSAPDKSGLPSDRFSAERTGGSVSTLTIQRTQQEDSAVYLCASSLVVAGEGEQFFGPGTRLTVL.

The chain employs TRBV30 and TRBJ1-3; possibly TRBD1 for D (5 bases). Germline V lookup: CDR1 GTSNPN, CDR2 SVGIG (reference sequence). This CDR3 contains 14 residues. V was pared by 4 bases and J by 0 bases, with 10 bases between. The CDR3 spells CAWTRDLSGNTIYF. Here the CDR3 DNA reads TGTGCCTGGACGAGGGACCTCTCTGGAAACACCATATATTTT.